The 25 T cell receptor beta chains below come from one sample, sequenced in a study of blood T cell repertoires in COVID-19. Assay: immunoSEQ multiplex PCR; the TCRdb copy retains only in-frame clones and omits some. The sample has about 230,000 clones, around 84% seen once. The specimen sequenced was peripheral blood. The receptors stem from a man aged 50-59 years with COVID-19, enrolled during active disease.

The V gene is TRBV13, the J gene TRBJ1-2; 7 positions agree with TRBD1. After removal of 5 bases from V and 4 bases from J, the junction contained 7 bases not matched to a gene. The CDR3 runs 14 residues. Germline-derived CDR1 and CDR2 are PRHDT and FYEKMQ (reference sequence). The CDR3 region is CASSPRQGGYGYTF. The CDR3 nucleotides are TGTGCCAGCAGCCCAAGACAGGGTGGCTATGGCTACACCTTC.

The CDR3 is CASSVFMTGYNQPQHF. CDR3 DNA sequence: TGTGCCAGCAGCGTATTCATGACAGGGTACAATCAGCCCCAGCATTTT. The chain links TRBV5-6 to TRBJ1-5, with 7 bases fitting TRBD1. Per germline, CDR1 SGHDT and CDR2 YYEEEE. V shed 4 bases, J shed 3 bases, and the junction held 10 bases outside the gene matches. This CDR3 has 16 residues.

The chain has TRBV30 and TRBJ2-7; the D gene is possibly TRBD2 (7 bases). Germline assignment: CDR1 GTSNPN and CDR2 SVGIG (reference sequence). V lost 3 bases, J lost 6 bases, and 18 bases lay in between. CDR3 length: 14 amino acids. CDR3 in DNA: TGTGCCTGGAGCATAAGGGGGGGTTCTAGCGAGCAGTACTTC. Its translation: CAWSIRGGSSEQYF.

The DNA for the CDR3 is TGTGCCAGCAGGAGACAGGGCCGCTCCTACGAGCAGTACTTC. Translating it yields CASRRQGRSYEQYF. The gene calls are TRBV6-5 and TRBJ2-7; the match to TRBD1 covers 7 bases. Germline CDR1 reads MNHEY; CDR2 reads SVGAGI. V shed 6 bases, J shed 0 bases, and the junction held 5 bases outside the gene matches. CDR3 length equals 14 residues.

V gene TRBV2 combines with J gene TRBJ2-2, with unresolved D. Trimming took off 2 bases at V and 2 bases at J, with 6 bases between the two ends. CDR1 is SNHLY, CDR2 FYNNEI, per germline. This CDR3 spans 14 amino acids. The chain's CDR3 is CASSENSNTGELFF. In nucleotides, the CDR3 is TGTGCCAGCAGTGAAAACTCCAACACCGGGGAGCTGTTTTTT.

The genes are TRBV27 and TRBJ1-1, with D tentatively TRBD1 (5 bases). The CDR3 runs to 13 residues. Deletions cut 0 bases from V and 12 bases from J, with 14 bases between. Germline assignment: CDR1 MNHEY and CDR2 SMNVEV (reference sequence). CDR3 nucleotide sequence: TGTGCCAGCAGTTTATCCCAGGGCAGGATACCTTTCTTT. It yields the protein CASSLSQGRIPFF.

This clone occurred once. This chain links TRBV7-9 with TRBJ2-7, with TRBD1 identical over 8 bases. There are 15 residues in the CDR3. V shed 5 bases and J 2 bases; nucleotides not matched to a gene: 8. Germline CDR1 and CDR2: SEHNR and FQNEAQ (reference sequence). CDR3 nucleotides: TGTGCCAGCAGCCCAGGGGGCAGCCAAACCTACGAGCAGTACTTC. Translation gives CASSPGGSQTYEQYF.

This chain joins TRBV7-9 and TRBJ1-4, with D perhaps matching TRBD1 (5 bases). This CDR3 is 14 amino acids long. Germline CDR1 SEHNR, CDR2 FQNEAQ (reference sequence). Deletions cut 5 bases from V and 4 bases from J, with 11 bases between. The CDR3 reads CASSAGGGNEKLFF. The CDR3 DNA reads as TGTGCCAGCAGCGCGGGCGGGGGTAATGAAAAACTGTTTTTT.

The rearrangement joins TRBV11-1 to TRBJ2-2; weak D call: TRBD2 (6 bases). Looked up from germline, CDR1 is SGHAT and CDR2 is FQDESV (reference sequence). The CDR3 loop spans 13 amino acids. V gave up 8 bases and J gave up 4 bases, with 11 bases separating them. This CDR3 reads CASGRNPTGELFF. The DNA of the CDR3 is TGTGCCAGCGGGAGGAACCCCACCGGGGAGCTGTTTTTT.

The chain links TRBV9 to TRBJ2-5; TRBD1 matches 7 bases. V lost 7 bases, J lost 0 bases, and 9 bases stayed unmatched. Germline V gene data show CDR1 as SGDLS and CDR2 as YYNGEE. This CDR3 is 15 amino acids long. The CDR3 coding sequence is TGTGCCAGCTCCTCAGGGACAGCGTACCAAGAGACCCAGTACTTC. Translation gives CASSSGTAYQETQYF.

This clone was detected only once. V gene TRBV3-1 (or the pseudogene TRBV3-2) combines with J gene TRBJ2-2; tentatively, D is TRBD1 (6 bases). Germline V gene sequence: CDR1 LGHDT, CDR2 YNNKEL (reference sequence). This CDR3 has 14 residues. Trimming cost V 3 bases and J 5 bases, with 10 bases left between them. Written as DNA, the CDR3 is TGTGCCAGCAGCCAGGCAACAGGGACCGGGGAGCTGTTTTTT. Its protein product is CASSQATGTGELFF.

The chain is built from TRBV18 and TRBJ1-5; 10 nucleotides line up with TRBD1. Germline trimming cut 3 bases from V and 4 bases from J; bases unmatched to any gene: 3. This CDR3 has 15 amino acids. The germline V gene encodes CDR1 KGHSH and CDR2 LQKENI. As DNA, the CDR3 is TGTGCCAGCTCACCCGGGACAGGGGAAAATCAGCCCCAGCATTTT. Protein product: CASSPGTGENQPQHF.

V gene TRBV29-1 combines with J gene TRBJ2-5; 7 bases fit TRBD2. Germline values: CDR1 SQVTM, CDR2 ANQGSEA. The junction had 5 bases not matched to a gene; V was cut back by 3 bases and J by 4 bases. The CDR3 is 13 residues long. For the CDR3, the DNA is TGCAGCGTTGATTTGGGGGGGGGAGAGACCCAGTACTTC. Its protein is CSVDLGGGETQYF.

The V gene is TRBV19, the J gene TRBJ1-1; D is possibly TRBD1 (6 bases). Germline V gives CDR1 LNHDA, CDR2 SQIVND (reference sequence). This CDR3 contains 12 residues. V gave up 3 bases and J gave up 11 bases, with 13 bases separating them. CDR3 coding DNA: TGTGCCAGTAGTATGCAACAGGGTTTTGCTTTCTTT. Its translation: CASSMQQGFAFF.

V is TRBV10-2 and J is TRBJ2-7; weak D call: TRBD2 (5 bases). Germline lookup yields CDR1 WSHSY and CDR2 SAAADI. The CDR3 is 12 residues long. V lost 4 bases and J lost 7, with 11 bases in between. The CDR3 loop is CASSGTEVEQYF. The CDR3 nucleotides read TGCGCCAGCAGTGGGACTGAAGTAGAGCAGTACTTC.

This chain connects TRBV27 to TRBJ2-4; 11 nucleotides align to TRBD2. CDR3 length: 14 residues. Trimming at V came to 5 bases and at J to 8 bases, leaving 5 bases not matched to a gene. Germline values: CDR1 MNHEY, CDR2 SMNVEV (reference sequence). The CDR3 nucleotides are TGTGCCAGCAGTCACCTAGCGGGAGGTGACATTCAGTACTTC. Translation gives CASSHLAGGDIQYF.

The chain links TRBV12-3 or TRBV12-4 to TRBJ2-7, with 10 bases fitting TRBD2. The J segment lost 4 bases and the V segment lost 5 bases, leaving 2 bases of the junction unmatched. CDR3 length equals 13 residues. DNA for the CDR3: TGTGCCAGCAGTAGCGGGAGGGGTTACGAGCAGTACTTC. Translated: CASSSGRGYEQYF.

The V call is TRBV14, the J call TRBJ2-1; 7 bases line up with TRBD2. CDR1 SGHDN and CDR2 FVKESK come from the germline V gene. The J segment lost 5 bases and the V segment lost 2 bases, leaving 6 bases of the junction unmatched. The CDR3 is 15 amino acids. As DNA, the CDR3 is TGTGCCAGCAGCCAACCAGCGGGAACCCACAATGAGCAGTTCTTC. This encodes CASSQPAGTHNEQFF.

The rearrangement uses TRBV19 and TRBJ2-5, with 7 bases aligning to TRBD1. V trimming: 5 bases; J trimming: 1 base; junction bases outside the gene matches: 1. Germline CDR1 LNHDA, CDR2 SQIVND (reference sequence). There are 13 residues in the CDR3. The DNA of the CDR3 is TGTGCCAGTAGTTACAGGGGCCAAGAGACCCAGTACTTC. Translating gives CASSYRGQETQYF. The full variable domain, rest sourced from reference TRBV19 and TRBJ2-5, is DGGITQSPKYLFRKEGQNVTLSCEQNLNHDAMYWYRQDPGQGLRLIYYSQIVNDFQKGDIAEGYSVSREKKESFPLTVTSAQKNPTAFYLCASSYRGQETQYFGPGTRLLVL.

J is TRBJ1-1 and V is TRBV6-5; TRBD1 aligns across 7 bases. Germline V gene sequence: CDR1 MNHEY, CDR2 SVGAGI. V trimming: 6 bases; J trimming: 3 bases; junction bases outside the gene matches: 4. The CDR3 is made up of 13 amino acids. The chain's CDR3 is CASRIGTDTEAFF. CDR3 nucleotide sequence: TGTGCCAGCAGAATAGGGACAGACACTGAAGCTTTCTTT.

The chain combines TRBV12-2 with TRBJ2-2; no check of the table's D call, TRBD1, against the DNA was made. TRBV12-2 is a pseudogene. The CDR3 sequence is 16 residues long. DNA for the CDR3: TGTGCAAGTCGCTCCGAAGGACAGGGGGCGTCCGGGGAGCTGTTTTTT. This codes for CASRSEGQGASGELFF.

The chain is built from TRBV5-5 and TRBJ2-7, with 9 bases lining up with TRBD1. V lost 4 bases and J lost 3; bases outside the gene matches: 8. The CDR3 has 15 amino acids. Germline V gene sequence: CDR1 SGHKS, CDR2 YYEKEE (reference sequence). The CDR3 nucleotides read TGTGCCAGCAGCCTCCTGGGACAGGGCGTCTACGAGCAGTACTTC. Its protein is CASSLLGQGVYEQYF.

The J gene is TRBJ2-2, the V gene TRBV19; D not certain. The CDR3 totals 18 residues. Germline V lookup: CDR1 LNHDA, CDR2 SQIVND (reference sequence). Trimming cost V 3 bases and J 2 bases, with 19 bases left between them. In DNA, the CDR3 is TGTGCCAGTAGTATTGGGCACACCCTCCCCGCTAACACCGGGGAGCTGTTTTTT. Translation: CASSIGHTLPANTGELFF.

The chain combines TRBV5-1 with TRBJ2-1; 7 bases fit TRBD1. CDR3 length: 15 amino acids. From germline, CDR1 is SGHRS and CDR2 YFSETQ. V gave up 1 base and J gave up 0 bases; unmatched junction bases: 1. The CDR3 DNA reads as TGCGCCAGCAGCTTGAACAGGGGCTCCTACAATGAGCAGTTCTTC. It specifies CASSLNRGSYNEQFF.

The chain is built from TRBV5-6 and TRBJ2-1; D might be TRBD2 (5 bases). This CDR3 contains 13 residues. Trimming cost V 1 base and J 7 bases, with 9 bases left between them. The germline CDR1 and CDR2 sequences are SGHDT and YYEEEE. CDR3 DNA: TGTGCCAGCAGCTTGCCGGGAAAGAATGAGCAGTTCTTC. Translated: CASSLPGKNEQFF.